Reported below is one T cell receptor (beta chain). Other DNA sequences within the sample encode an identical CDR3. These data originate in a study of shared clonotypes between healthy human individuals. V lost 0 bases and J lost 0; bases outside the gene matches: 4. Germline CDR1 SGHRS, CDR2 YFSETQ. This CDR3 is 16 amino acids long. Each PCR replicate from the sorted subsets contained 200 to 250 ng DNA, which is about 31,000 T cell genomes. Profiling relied on immunoSEQ multiplex PCR, and the TCRdb table lists in-frame clones only, not all of them. The table has about 2.3 million clones, 85% to 95% seen once; the top ten hold about 0.41%.

The sample consisted of naive CD4+ T cells from PBMCs. Subset specified: CD45RA+ positively selected. This chain joins TRBV5-1 and TRBJ2-7, with 9 nucleotides matching TRBD2. This receptor was taken from a man aged 18 to 35 in good health. Some clones in this sample may be carry-over from other donors' samples. CDR3 residues: CASSLGLAGLSYEQYF. Here the CDR3 DNA reads TGCGCCAGCAGCTTGGGCCTAGCGGGACTCTCCTACGAGCAGTACTTC.